This paragraph reports one T cell receptor beta chain. Its antigen remains undetermined. Qualities for individual bases were not recorded, and no much larger clone is one base off. The record originates from a study of blood T cells in healthy people across ages (dated by TCRdb to the mid-2010s). Concerning the study at large: In model experiments, template switching captured roughly one uniquely barcoded TCR beta cDNA molecule for every two T cells. The study measured age-related changes in TCR beta repertoire diversity using deep sequencing normalized with unique cDNA molecular identifiers. The donors were split into four age groups: young (average about 16 years), middle-aged (more than 35), aged (62) and long-lived (82). Donors of different ages were randomly distributed across sequencing lanes to avoid experimental bias. The study analyzed two additional independent replicas of 1 million unique cDNA reads from the same blood draw for two donors, one aged 18 to 29 and one aged 80 or older.

Library preparation was by 5' RACE. The instrument was an Illumina HiSeq 2500. The second PCR ran for about 6 to 12 cycles and used a J-beta primer mix along with a sample-barcoded 5' primer. A unique molecular identifier was introduced onto each TCR beta cDNA molecule by a template-switch 5' adaptor carrying 12 random nucleotides. Each sample yielded at least 3 million CDR3-containing paired-end reads. First-strand cDNA was synthesized from all RNA with the Mint cDNA synthesis kit, primed by a TRBC-specific oligonucleotide. All cDNA was treated with uracil-DNA glycosylase and then went through a first 18-cycle PCR with the universal primers M1SS and BC2_uni_R. Regarding the original processing steps: Normalization of each sample was performed by random selection of 1 million high-quality reads, each carrying a distinct molecular identifier. Instead of being binned into consensus sequences, reads that shared molecular identifiers were thrown out. CDR3 identification, clonotype clustering and error correction used MiTCR with a Q25 quality threshold and the strictest error-elimination algorithm. A nonparametric unseen species model with Euler transformation was used to estimate lower-bound total TCR beta diversity. TCRdb took the public reads, trimmed them with fastp at Q25, ran MiXCR for clone calling and kept in-frame beta chains. Each CDR3 protein gets just one entry, which takes the most common genes and DNA from the rows behind it. Here the V and J calls rest on TCRdb's processing, not on the authors' analysis. The sample table holds 550,000 to 700,000 distinct CDR3 sequences, of which 25% to 30% were seen once. The ten largest clones add up to less than 20% of the sample.

Beyond this particular receptor, the publication reports: Observed TCR beta diversity per million T cells fell roughly linearly with age, and a significant reduction was already apparent by age around 44. Since profiling was done on bulk unsorted PBMCs, naive and antigen-experienced compartments could not be conclusively compared. A strong correlation was found between observed TCR beta diversity and the percentage of naive T cells measured by flow cytometry. Compared with the aged group, the long-lived group had more naive CD4+ T cells, fewer expanded clones and increased TCR diversity, suggesting age selection. Estimates of total diversity from one million sequenced T cells were regarded as lower bounds and underestimates. The CMV infection status of donors was not known, potentially confounding age-related changes in expanded clonotypes.

Donors were a few dozen systemically healthy Caucasian individuals from Russia aged 6 to 90 years. Each donor gave about 9.7 milliliters of peripheral blood, drawn into EDTA-treated Vacutainer tubes. PBMCs were isolated by Ficoll-Paque density-gradient centrifugation, with at least 7 million obtained per sample. Total RNA, at least 6 micrograms per sample, was extracted from PBMCs with Trizol reagent. For every donor, an aliquot of PBMCs went through flow cytometry to measure the percentages of naive CD45RAhigh/CD27high T cells. The CDR3 numbers 17 residues from cysteine through phenylalanine. The read is trimmed to its CDR3 DNA, 51 bases read in frame from base 1. According to the germline V gene, CDR1 reads SGHTS and CDR2 reads YDEGEE.

The rearranged chain carries TRBV5-8 and TRBJ2-5; there is no confident call for the D gene. The J call may be in error: the DNA end matches TRBJ2-1 better. Sequenced input: blood. This clonotype was sampled from a woman between 65 and 79 years old in good health. Here is the DNA: TGTGCCAGCAGCTTGGTCCAGGATAATAGTATGGCCAATGAGCAGTTCTTC. Its translation is CASSLVQDNSMANEQFF.